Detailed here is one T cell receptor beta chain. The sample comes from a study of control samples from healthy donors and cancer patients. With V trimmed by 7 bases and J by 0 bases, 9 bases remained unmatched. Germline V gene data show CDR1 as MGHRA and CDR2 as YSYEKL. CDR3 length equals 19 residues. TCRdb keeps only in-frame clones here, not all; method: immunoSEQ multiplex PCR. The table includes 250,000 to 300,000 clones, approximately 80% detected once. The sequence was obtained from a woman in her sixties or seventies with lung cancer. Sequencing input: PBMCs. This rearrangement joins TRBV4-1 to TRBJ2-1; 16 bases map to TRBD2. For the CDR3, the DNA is TGCGCCAGCACCCAGGGGACTAGCGGGGGGGCCCCCTCCTACAATGAGCAGTTCTTC. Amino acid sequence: CASTQGTSGGAPSYNEQFF.